The rows below give T cell receptor beta chains drawn from one sample of a study of cytomegalovirus exposure and HLA in healthy donors. Libraries were prepared by immunoSEQ multiplex PCR; TCRdb keeps only in-frame clonotypes and omits some of them. Found here are 25,000 to 35,000 clones; the top ten clones hold 4.5%. The sequenced material came from PBMCs. These receptors were collected from a woman between 35 and 50 years old in good health and CMV-seropositive. CDR3s include the opening cysteine and the closing phenylalanine or tryptophan. The D gene is left open where the match is weak.

j_gene: TRBJ2-1
v_gene: TRBV18
d_gene: TRBD2
CDR3nt: TGTGCCAGCTCACCACCGGGGGGGTATGAGCAGTTCTTC
CDR3aa: CASSPPGGYEQFF

j_gene: TRBJ2-7
v_gene: TRBV19
d_gene: TRBD2
CDR3nt: TGTGCCAGTAGTTGGGGACTAGCGGGAGTGGGGAGCGCCTACGAGCAGTACTTC
CDR3aa: CASSWGLAGVGSAYEQYF

j_gene: TRBJ1-2
v_gene: TRBV14
d_gene: TRBD1
CDR3nt: TGTGCCAGCAGCCGGGACAGGGTTAACTATGGCTACACCTTC
CDR3aa: CASSRDRVNYGYTF

j_gene: TRBJ2-7
v_gene: TRBV7-6
d_gene: TRBD2
CDR3nt: TGTGCCAGCAGCGGCCACACCGGGACTAGCGGAGAGAGAGTCTACGAGCAGTACTTC
CDR3aa: CASSGHTGTSGERVYEQYF

j_gene: TRBJ2-1
v_gene: TRBV19
d_gene: NA
CDR3nt: TGTGCCAGTAAGGAGGGGATCACCTACAATGAGCAGTTCTTC
CDR3aa: CASKEGITYNEQFF

j_gene: TRBJ2-1
v_gene: TRBV15
d_gene: TRBD1
CDR3nt: TGTGCCACCAGCAGAGGGACAGGGGCCTACAATGAGCAGTTCTTC
CDR3aa: CATSRGTGAYNEQFF

j_gene: TRBJ1-5
v_gene: TRBV18
d_gene: NA
CDR3nt: TGTGCCAGCTCACCTCGTCCGGAGGTTGGTCAGCCCCAGCATTTT
CDR3aa: CASSPRPEVGQPQHF

j_gene: TRBJ1-5
v_gene: TRBV28
d_gene: TRBD1
CDR3nt: TGTGCCAGCAGTTTGGGGCAGGGGGATAGCCAGCCCCAGCATTTT
CDR3aa: CASSLGQGDSQPQHF

j_gene: TRBJ1-3
v_gene: TRBV5-6
d_gene: NA
CDR3nt: TGTGCCAGCAGCGGGGGCAGTGGAAACACCATATATTTT
CDR3aa: CASSGGSGNTIYF

j_gene: TRBJ1-5
v_gene: TRBV6-4
d_gene: TRBD1
CDR3nt: TGTGCCAGCGCCGGACAGGAGGGCCAGCCCCAGCATTTT
CDR3aa: CASAGQEGQPQHF

j_gene: TRBJ2-3
v_gene: TRBV6-6
d_gene: TRBD2
CDR3nt: TGTGCCAGCAGCCATCCCAGACTAGCGAACACAGATACGCAGTATTTT
CDR3aa: CASSHPRLANTDTQYF

j_gene: TRBJ2-1
v_gene: TRBV29-1
d_gene: TRBD2
CDR3nt: TGCAGCGGCGGGGGATCGTCGGGGGATGAGCAGTTCTTC
CDR3aa: CSGGGSSGDEQFF

j_gene: TRBJ1-5
v_gene: TRBV19
d_gene: NA
CDR3nt: TGTGCCAGTAGTAAGGGGTCGGTTCGCAATCAGCCCCAGCATTTT
CDR3aa: CASSKGSVRNQPQHF

j_gene: TRBJ2-3
v_gene: TRBV6-5
d_gene: TRBD2
CDR3nt: TGTGCCAGCACACCGACTAGCAGCACAGATACGCAGTATTTT
CDR3aa: CASTPTSSTDTQYF

j_gene: TRBJ1-5
v_gene: TRBV28
d_gene: NA
CDR3nt: TGTGCCAGCAGAGCAGGATGGAATTATAGCAATCAGCCCCAGCATTTT
CDR3aa: CASRAGWNYSNQPQHF

j_gene: TRBJ2-1
v_gene: TRBV11-2
d_gene: NA
CDR3nt: TGTGCCACCAAAACTGTACAAGAGGGTAGGAATGAGCAGTTCTTC
CDR3aa: CATKTVQEGRNEQFF

j_gene: TRBJ1-1
v_gene: TRBV6-5
d_gene: NA
CDR3nt: TGTGCCAGCAGTTACTCGAGACTAACTTTCTTT
CDR3aa: CASSYSRLTFF

j_gene: TRBJ2-7
v_gene: TRBV25-1
d_gene: NA
CDR3nt: TGTGCCAGCAGTGGGTCTCTAGAGGAGCAGTACTTC
CDR3aa: CASSGSLEEQYF

j_gene: TRBJ1-2
v_gene: TRBV4-1
d_gene: TRBD1
CDR3nt: TGCGCCAGCAGCCCACCGGGACAGACCTATGGCTACACCTTC
CDR3aa: CASSPPGQTYGYTF

j_gene: TRBJ1-5
v_gene: TRBV30
d_gene: NA
CDR3nt: TGTGCCTGGAGTGTACCGGATCAGCCCCAGCATTTT
CDR3aa: CAWSVPDQPQHF

j_gene: TRBJ1-1
v_gene: TRBV6-1
d_gene: NA
CDR3nt: TGTGCCAGCAGTGAGATTCGGGTTTACGCTGAAGCTTTCTTT
CDR3aa: CASSEIRVYAEAFF

j_gene: TRBJ1-5
v_gene: TRBV18
d_gene: TRBD1
CDR3nt: TGTGCCAGCTCACGAACCCTCGGGACAGTCCTAAGGCCCCAGCATTTT
CDR3aa: CASSRTLGTVLRPQHF

j_gene: TRBJ2-2
v_gene: TRBV9
d_gene: NA
CDR3nt: TGTGCCAGCAGCGAGACAGGCACGGCGAACACCGGGGAGCTGTTTTTT
CDR3aa: CASSETGTANTGELFF

j_gene: TRBJ2-7
v_gene: TRBV29-1
d_gene: NA
CDR3nt: TGCAGCGTTACGCTAGCGTCCCCCAACGAGCAGTACTTC
CDR3aa: CSVTLASPNEQYF

j_gene: TRBJ2-7
v_gene: TRBV18
d_gene: TRBD2
CDR3nt: TGTGCCAGCTCACCACCGGGACTAGCGGGAGCTTCCTACGAGCAGTACTTC
CDR3aa: CASSPPGLAGASYEQYF

j_gene: TRBJ2-2
v_gene: TRBV30
d_gene: NA
CDR3nt: TGTGCCGGACAAGGTTGGAGTACCGGGGAGCTGTTTTTT
CDR3aa: CAGQGWSTGELFF

j_gene: TRBJ2-7
v_gene: TRBV2
d_gene: NA
CDR3nt: TGTGCCAGCAGTGAAAGGGGGAAAGGGCCCGGGGGGTTC
CDR3aa: CASSERGKGPGGF

j_gene: TRBJ2-7
v_gene: TRBV19
d_gene: TRBD2
CDR3nt: TGTGCCAGTAGTTTCGTAGCGGGACCCGTATACGAGCAGTACTTC
CDR3aa: CASSFVAGPVYEQYF

j_gene: TRBJ2-7
v_gene: TRBV10-3
d_gene: NA
CDR3nt: TGTGCCATCAGCGACAACGCCTACGAGCAGTACTTC
CDR3aa: CAISDNAYEQYF

j_gene: TRBJ1-2
v_gene: TRBV28
d_gene: TRBD1
CDR3nt: TGTGCCAGCGATCAGGGGGCGCGAAGGGGCTACACCTTC
CDR3aa: CASDQGARRGYTF

j_gene: TRBJ2-5
v_gene: TRBV2
d_gene: TRBD2
CDR3nt: TGTGCCAGCCGCATGGCTAGCGGGGGAGAGACCCAGTACTTC
CDR3aa: CASRMASGGETQYF

j_gene: TRBJ1-2
v_gene: TRBV6-1
d_gene: NA
CDR3nt: TGTGCCAGCAGTGACGTTGGGGGGAGAGGCTACACCTTC
CDR3aa: CASSDVGGRGYTF

j_gene: TRBJ1-2
v_gene: TRBV30
d_gene: NA
CDR3nt: TGTGCCTTGTTCAAGACAGGTCGAAGTAGTGGCTACACCTTC
CDR3aa: CALFKTGRSSGYTF

j_gene: TRBJ2-3
v_gene: TRBV7-6
d_gene: TRBD2
CDR3nt: TGTGCCAGCAGCCTTAAGGGACTAGCGGGAGGTGGCACAGATACGCAGTATTTT
CDR3aa: CASSLKGLAGGGTDTQYF

j_gene: TRBJ2-7
v_gene: TRBV4-1
d_gene: NA
CDR3nt: TGCGCCAGCAGCCAAGAGGGGAGGAGCTCCTACGAGCAGTACTTC
CDR3aa: CASSQEGRSSYEQYF

j_gene: TRBJ2-7
v_gene: TRBV29-1
d_gene: TRBD2
CDR3nt: TGCAGCGTTGACATCGGGACTAGCAGATACGAGCAGTACTTC
CDR3aa: CSVDIGTSRYEQYF